This T cell receptor (beta chain) derives from a study of CD4 and CD8 cells across lung adenocarcinoma regions (dated by TCRdb to 2016 to 2018). Study-level background: The study compared tumor centers with tumor margins to examine intratumor heterogeneity of the T cell receptor repertoire.

On this clonotype itself: Its antigen is currently not known. A much larger clone differs from this one at a single base, so this may be a read error.

The cysteine opens and the phenylalanine closes a CDR3 of 13 amino acids. CDR3 DNA only is kept here, 39 bases in frame from base 1. Based on the germline V gene (reference sequence), the CDR1 and CDR2 sequences are LNHNV and YYDKDF. Donors were patients with localized lung adenocarcinoma, a subtype of non-small cell lung cancer. Samples were obtained from the margins of localized lung adenocarcinomas. For TCR repertoire analysis, CD4+ T cells taken from tumor tissue were profiled apart from CD8+ T cells. Library method: PCR. The run used a HiSeq X Ten. TCRdb reprocessed the public reads (quality trimming at Q25 with fastp, clone calling with MiXCR) and kept in-frame beta chains. Rows matching on CDR3 protein sequence are summarized as one entry with the most common DNA and genes. The sample has some 10,000 distinct CDR3 sequences on record, around 49% of them singletons. In total, the top ten clones hold about 19% of the sample.

The sequence joins TRBV15 to TRBJ2-1, and possibly TRBD2, on 5 matching bases. The J call may be mistaken, given a closer DNA end match to TRBJ2-7. This TCR was recovered from a male donor with lung adenocarcinoma. The CD4 and CD8 labels of this study may be unreliable. The sequencing sample was made of CD4+ T cells from the margin of a lung tumor. What the cell subset or site label conveys for this sample: tumor margin region. The CDR3 here reads CATSRRTPNEQYF. The nucleotides are TGTGCCACCAGCAGACGGACTCCCAATGAGCAGTACTTC.